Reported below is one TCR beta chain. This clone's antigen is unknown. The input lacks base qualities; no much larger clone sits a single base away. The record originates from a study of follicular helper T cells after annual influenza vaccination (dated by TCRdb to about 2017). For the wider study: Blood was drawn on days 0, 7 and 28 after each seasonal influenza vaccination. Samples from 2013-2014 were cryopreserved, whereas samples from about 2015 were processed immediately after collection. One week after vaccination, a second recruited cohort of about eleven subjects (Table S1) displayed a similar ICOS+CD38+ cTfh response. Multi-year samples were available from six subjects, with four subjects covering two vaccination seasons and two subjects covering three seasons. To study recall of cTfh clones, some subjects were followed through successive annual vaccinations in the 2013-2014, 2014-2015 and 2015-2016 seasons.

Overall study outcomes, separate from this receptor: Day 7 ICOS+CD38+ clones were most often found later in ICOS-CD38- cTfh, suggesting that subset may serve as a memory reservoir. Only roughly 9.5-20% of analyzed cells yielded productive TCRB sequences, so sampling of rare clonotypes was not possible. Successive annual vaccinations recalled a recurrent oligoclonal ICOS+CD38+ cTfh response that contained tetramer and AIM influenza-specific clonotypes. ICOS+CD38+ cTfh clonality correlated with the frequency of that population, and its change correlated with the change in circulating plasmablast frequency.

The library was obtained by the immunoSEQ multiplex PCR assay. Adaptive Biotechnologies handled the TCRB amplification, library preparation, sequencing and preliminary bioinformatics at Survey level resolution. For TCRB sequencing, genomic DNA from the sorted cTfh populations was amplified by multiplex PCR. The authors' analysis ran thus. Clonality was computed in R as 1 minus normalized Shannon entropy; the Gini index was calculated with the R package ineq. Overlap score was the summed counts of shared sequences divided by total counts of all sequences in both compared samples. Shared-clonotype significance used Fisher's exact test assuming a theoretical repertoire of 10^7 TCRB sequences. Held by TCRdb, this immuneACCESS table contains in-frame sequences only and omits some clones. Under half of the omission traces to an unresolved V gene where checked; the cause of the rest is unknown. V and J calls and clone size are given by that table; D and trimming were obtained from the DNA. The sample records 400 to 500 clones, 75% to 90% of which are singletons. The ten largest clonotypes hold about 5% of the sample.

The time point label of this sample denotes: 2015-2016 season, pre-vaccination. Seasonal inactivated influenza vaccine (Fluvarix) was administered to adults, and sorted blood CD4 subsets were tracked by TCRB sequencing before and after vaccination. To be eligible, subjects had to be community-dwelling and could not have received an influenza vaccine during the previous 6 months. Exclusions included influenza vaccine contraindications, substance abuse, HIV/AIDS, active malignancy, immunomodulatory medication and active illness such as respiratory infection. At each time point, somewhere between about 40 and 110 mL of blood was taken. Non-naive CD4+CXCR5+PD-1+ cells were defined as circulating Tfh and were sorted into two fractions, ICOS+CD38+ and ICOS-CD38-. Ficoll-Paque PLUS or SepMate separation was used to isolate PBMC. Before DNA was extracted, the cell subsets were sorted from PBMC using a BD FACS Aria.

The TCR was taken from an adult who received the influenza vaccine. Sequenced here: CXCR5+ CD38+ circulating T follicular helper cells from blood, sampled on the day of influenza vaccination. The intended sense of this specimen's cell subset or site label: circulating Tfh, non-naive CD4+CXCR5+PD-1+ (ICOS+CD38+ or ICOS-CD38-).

The DNA sequence is as follows: TGCGCCAGCAGCCAAGGCCCAGGGACTAGTGTCAAAAACATTCAGTACTTC. Its amino acids are CASSQGPGTSVKNIQYF. The chain couples TRBV4-1 to TRBJ2-4, and 8 bases in between align with TRBD2. Trimming removed 1 base from V and 3 bases from J; the gene matches leave 8 bases unexplained. The CDR3 numbers 17 residues from cysteine through phenylalanine. Here the CDR3 DNA is all that survives: 51 bases in frame from base 1. Via the germline V gene, CDR1 is MGHRA and CDR2 YSYEKL.